This is a list of T cell receptor beta chains from one sample in a study of blood T cell repertoires in COVID-19. The data were produced by immunoSEQ multiplex PCR, yet TCRdb's version contains in-frame clones alone and is incomplete. The repertoire holds some 85,000 clones, with around 80% as singletons. The sequenced material came from peripheral blood. These receptors all come from a human donor in a cohort sampled during active COVID-19. Each CDR3 is given with its conserved first and last residue. D genes are given only for firm matches.

D gene	V gene	J gene	CDR3 DNA	CDR3 protein
-	TRBV6-6	TRBJ1-5	TGTGCCAGCACCTCCCGGGGGTTCAATCAGCCCCAGCATTTT	CASTSRGFNQPQHF
-	TRBV6-6	TRBJ2-2	TGTGCCAGCATCTTCGGGCAGGGTGGTACCGGGGAGCTGTTTTTT	CASIFGQGGTGELFF
TRBD2	TRBV10-3	TRBJ2-4	TGTGCCATCAGACCAGATGGACTAGCGGGAACCCGCGTTGCCAAAAACATTCAGTACTTC	CAIRPDGLAGTRVAKNIQYF
-	TRBV7-8	TRBJ2-2	TGTGCCAGCAGCTTATCAGGATCGAACACCGGGGAGCTGTTTTTT	CASSLSGSNTGELFF
TRBD1	TRBV25-1	TRBJ2-7	TGTGCCAGCAGTGACACGAGACAGGGTTTCGACGAGCAGTACTTC	CASSDTRQGFDEQYF
-	TRBV7-8	TRBJ2-1	TGTGCCAGCAGCTCATGGCGGGACGCCGTACGGGATGAGCAGTTCTTC	CASSSWRDAVRDEQFF
-	TRBV7-2	TRBJ1-6	TGTGCCAGCAGACCCGACAGTCTCAATTCACCCCTCCACTTT	CASRPDSLNSPLHF
TRBD1	TRBV3-1/TRBV3-2	TRBJ2-7	TGTGCCAGCAGCCCTCGGACAGGGGCCTCCTACGAGCAGTACTTC	CASSPRTGASYEQYF
TRBD1	TRBV24-1	TRBJ2-7	TGTGCCACCAGTGACAATTCTGGAGACAGGGGGTACTACGAGCAGTACTTC	CATSDNSGDRGYYEQYF
-	TRBV3-1/TRBV3-2	TRBJ2-1	TGTGCCAGCAGCCGCGGTCGAGAGCAGTTCTTC	CASSRGREQFF
-	TRBV7-6	TRBJ2-5	TGTGCCAGCAGCCTAGGGGGGCCAGAGACCCAGTACTTC	CASSLGGPETQYF
TRBD1	TRBV7-2	TRBJ2-7	TGTGCCAGCAGCCCACAGGGGAATGGCTACGAGCAGTACTTC	CASSPQGNGYEQYF
-	TRBV18	TRBJ2-2	TGTGCCAGCTCACCTCGACGGGACTCGAACACCGGGGAGCTGTTTTTT	CASSPRRDSNTGELFF
-	TRBV7-9	TRBJ2-3	TGTGCCAGCAGCTTAGGTTCCTCGGGGAGCCGAACAGATACGCAGTATTTT	CASSLGSSGSRTDTQYF
-	TRBV19	TRBJ2-1	TGTGCCAGTACCCCCAGGGGTAGTTGGCGGACCTACAATGAGCAGTTCTTC	CASTPRGSWRTYNEQFF
TRBD2	TRBV29-1	TRBJ2-2	TGCAGCGCCTATGGGGGGAGGGGCCGGGACACCGGGGAGCTGTTTTTT	CSAYGGRGRDTGELFF
-	TRBV7-9	TRBJ1-2	TGTGCCAGCAGCTTATCACCAACGAGAGGCTACACCTTC	CASSLSPTRGYTF